These T cell receptor beta chains were read from a single sample in a study of T cells in Graves' hyperthyroidism and ophthalmopathy. TCRdb re-called the multiplex PCR reads with MiXCR, one entry per CDR3 protein. The sample lists hundreds of thousands of distinct CDR3 sequences, roughly 13% occurring once. Sequenced: blood. These receptors were collected from a woman under 30 with Graves' hyperthyroidism. Each CDR3 is given without its conserved first and last residue. The order of the fields is CDR3 length, J gene, V gene, CDR3 protein.

>13|TRBJ2-1|TRBV7-9
ASSFNREPYNEQF
>9|TRBJ2-1|TRBV7-8
ASSKYNEQF
>11|TRBJ1-2|TRBV24-1
ATSTGRSYGYT
>13|TRBJ1-1|TRBV7-2
ASSSSTTGRVNAF
>10|TRBJ1-2|TRBV28
ASTYRVGGYT
>14|TRBJ1-1|TRBV27
ASRPDRANWNTEAF
>13|TRBJ1-1|TRBV13
ASSPRDRLATEAF
>13|TRBJ2-7|TRBV28
ASSPGLAGGYEQY
>13|TRBJ2-7|TRBV7-2
ASSRGQDPSYEQY
>14|TRBJ1-2|TRBV4-2
ASSQGDRGGGYGYT
>12|TRBJ2-3|TRBV28
ASSSGTTTDTQY
>14|TRBJ2-2|TRBV7-9
ASSPRDRSNTGELF
>17|TRBJ2-4|TRBV4-1
ASSQDSGTPNGAKNIQY
>12|TRBJ2-7|TRBV28
ASSLGTGIHEQY
>13|TRBJ2-5|TRBV10-3
AISGGEGREETQY
>8|TRBJ1-2|TRBV29-1
SVVRIGYT
>11|TRBJ2-5|TRBV30
AWSPEGGEAQY
>14|TRBJ2-1|TRBV19
ASTPGIGSSYNEQF
>15|TRBJ2-7|TRBV2
ASRTSGRAQWSYEQY
>14|TRBJ2-3|TRBV4-1
ASSQRTSGGSDTQY
>13|TRBJ2-1|TRBV15
ATSIRTSGGNEQF
>14|TRBJ1-2|TRBV9
ASSVTAEGPPYGYT
>13|TRBJ2-2|TRBV7-2
ASSLVRGAAGELF
>16|TRBJ2-3|TRBV5-1
ASSSLSGGALSTDTQY
>11|TRBJ1-1|TRBV12-3/TRBV12-4
ASSLEGRTEAF
>15|TRBJ2-3|TRBV19
ASSWGDRDPQADTQY
>13|TRBJ2-5|TRBV7-9
ASSPGTDDQETQY
>14|TRBJ2-3|TRBV5-1
ASSSGISGVVDTQY
>18|TRBJ2-7|TRBV6-1
ASSPRSPGLAGGDFYEQY